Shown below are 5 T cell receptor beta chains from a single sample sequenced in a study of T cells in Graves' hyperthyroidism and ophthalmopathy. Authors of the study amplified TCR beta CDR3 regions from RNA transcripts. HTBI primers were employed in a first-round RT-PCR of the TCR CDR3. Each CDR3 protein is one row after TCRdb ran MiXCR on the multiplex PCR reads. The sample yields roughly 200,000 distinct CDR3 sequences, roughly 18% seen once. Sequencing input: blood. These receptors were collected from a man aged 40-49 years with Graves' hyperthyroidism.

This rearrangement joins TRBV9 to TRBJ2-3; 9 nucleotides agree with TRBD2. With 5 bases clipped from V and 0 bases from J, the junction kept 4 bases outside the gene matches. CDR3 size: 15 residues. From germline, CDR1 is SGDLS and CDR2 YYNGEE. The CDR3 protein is CASSRLAASTDTQYF. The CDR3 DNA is TGTGCCAGCAGTCGACTAGCGGCTAGCACAGATACGCAGTATTTT.

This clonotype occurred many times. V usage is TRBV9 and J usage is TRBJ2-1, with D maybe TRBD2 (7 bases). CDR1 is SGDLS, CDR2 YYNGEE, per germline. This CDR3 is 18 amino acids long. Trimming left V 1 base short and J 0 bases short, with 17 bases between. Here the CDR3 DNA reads TGTGCCAGCAGCGTAAAGGCGGGGGCTGCCCGCTCCTACAATGAGCAGTTCTTC. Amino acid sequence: CASSVKAGAARSYNEQFF.

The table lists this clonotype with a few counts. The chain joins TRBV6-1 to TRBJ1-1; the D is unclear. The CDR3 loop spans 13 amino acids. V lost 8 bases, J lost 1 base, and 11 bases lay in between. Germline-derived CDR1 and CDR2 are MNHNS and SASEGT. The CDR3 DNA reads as TGTGCCAGCGGGAGGGCAAGGAACACTGAAGCTTTCTTT. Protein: CASGRARNTEAFF.

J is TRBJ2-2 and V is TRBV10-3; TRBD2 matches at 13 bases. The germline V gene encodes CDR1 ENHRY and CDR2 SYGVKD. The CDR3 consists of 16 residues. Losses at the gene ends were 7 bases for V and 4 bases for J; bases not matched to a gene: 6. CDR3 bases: TGTGCCATCAAGGGACTAGCGGGGTCGAGCACCGGGGAGCTGTTTTTT. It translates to CAIKGLAGSSTGELFF.

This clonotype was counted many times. The CDR3 loop reads CASSLQGLAGVYEQYF. CDR3 DNA sequence: TGTGCCAGCAGCTTACAGGGACTAGCGGGTGTGTACGAGCAGTACTTC. V gene TRBV13 combines with J gene TRBJ2-7, with 12 bases identical to TRBD2. The J segment lost 4 bases and the V segment lost 2 bases, leaving 6 bases of the junction unmatched. CDR1 is PRHDT, CDR2 FYEKMQ, per germline (reference sequence). CDR3 length: 16 residues.